This entry lists 30 T cell receptor beta chains sequenced from one sample in a study of CD8+ T cells in alopecia areata. RNA was isolated and reverse transcribed to cDNA, the sequencing template. Repertoires were generated with immunoSEQ multiplex PCR, while TCRdb's copy carries only in-frame clones and drops some. Recorded here are over 250,000 clones, with no singletons, and the ten leading clones hold 1.2%. Cutaneous lymph node cells were pooled, and they were sorted using CD4, CD8alpha, NKG2D, NKG2ACE and other markers. Sequenced input: CD4+ T cells sorted from a lymph node. Receptor source: a C3H/HeJ mouse with alopecia areata. Strain haplotype (MHC): H2-k.

In the case of this clone: Mouse germline and gene names are used. Read coverage stops 4 residues before the CDR3 terminus; the germline J gene supplies the remainder. The chain uses TRBV13-2 and TRBJ2-7; TRBD2 matches at 13 bases. Germline values: CDR1 NNHNN, CDR2 SYGAGS (reference sequence). The CDR3 contains 16 residues. The V and J ends lost 3 bases and 0 bases, in that order; junction bases with no gene match: 3. The covered CDR3 bases are TGTGCCAGCGGTGTTGGGACTGGGGGGGTCTCCTAT. The encoded protein is CASGVGTGGVSY. The whole CDR3 sequence is CASGVGTGGVSYEQYF.

This clone occurred a few times. Each gene name is a mouse one. The read comes to an end 4 residues before the CDR3 does, leaving the germline J gene to fill in the end. The same CDR3 is also encoded by other DNA sequences in this sample. The V and J genes are TRBV19 and TRBJ1-1; D might be TRBD1 (6 bases). The germline V gene has CDR1 FNHDT and CDR2 SITEND (reference sequence). CDR3 length: 13 amino acids. V shed 5 bases and J shed 0 bases, with 8 bases lying between them. The CDR3 is CASRQGPNTEVFF. The CDR3 bases that were read are TGTGCCAGCAGGCAGGGGCCAAACACA. Variable domain in full (rest from reference TRBV19 and TRBJ1-1): GGIITQTPKFLIGQEGQKLTLKCQQNFNHDTMYWYRQDSGKGLRLIYYSITENDLQKGDLSEGYDASREKKSSFSLTVTSAQKNEMAVFLCASRQGPNTEVFFGKGTRLTVV.

About this clone: Gene names and germline refer to mouse. The read stops 4 residues short of the end of the CDR3; the missing end is completed from the germline J gene. The chain uses TRBV19 and TRBJ2-1, with D possibly matching TRBD2 (7 bases). Trimming took off 4 bases at V and 0 bases at J, with 11 bases between the two ends. The germline V gene has CDR1 FNHDT and CDR2 SITEND (reference sequence). The CDR3 contains 15 residues. The CDR3 sequence is CASSPLGANYAEQFF. The CDR3 bases that were read are TGTGCCAGCAGTCCCCTGGGGGCTAACTATGCT. Full variable domain (rest looked up from reference TRBV19 and TRBJ2-1): GGIITQTPKFLIGQEGQKLTLKCQQNFNHDTMYWYRQDSGKGLRLIYYSITENDLQKGDLSEGYDASREKKSSFSLTVTSAQKNEMAVFLCASSPLGANYAEQFFGPGTRLTVL.

This clone was found a few times. Genes and germline come from the mouse. The read gets to within 4 residues of the CDR3 end, and the germline J gene fills in the rest. This chain connects TRBV19 to TRBJ1-1; tentatively, D is TRBD1 (6 bases). This CDR3 spans 14 amino acids. The ends were cut back, 5 bases at V and 1 base at J, with 12 bases in the middle. Germline V gene sequence: CDR1 FNHDT, CDR2 SITEND (reference sequence). The chain's CDR3 is CASSSGRGNTEVFF. The sequenced CDR3 bases are TGTGCCAGCAGCTCGGGCAGGGGAAACACA.

This clone was seen only a few times. The gene symbols are mouse symbols. Coverage ceases 4 residues before the CDR3 finishes, and the germline J gene fills in the end. The same CDR3 can be traced to other DNA sequences in this sample. The rearrangement links TRBV31 to TRBJ2-7; 12 bases are a match to TRBD2. The CDR3 covers 14 residues. The germline gives CDR1 GKSSPN, CDR2 SITVG. CDR3 bases read: TGTGCCTGGAGTTCCGGGACTGGGGGGTAT. Translating it yields CAWSSGTGGY. The entire CDR3 protein reads CAWSSGTGGYEQYF.

Comments on this clone: Gene names are mouse gene names. Read coverage stops 4 residues before the CDR3 terminus; the germline J gene supplies the remainder. This sequence joins TRBV13-2 and TRBJ2-1, with TRBD2 matching 7 bases. CDR3 length: 17 amino acids. Germline CDR1 is NNHNN and CDR2 is SYGAGS (reference sequence). V trimming: 1 base; J trimming: 1 base; junction bases outside the gene matches: 8. CDR3 DNA, as far as it was read: TGTGCCAGCGGTGATTCCCCCGGGGGGGGGAACTATGCT. Amino acids: CASGDSPGGGNYA. The CDR3 reads in full as CASGDSPGGGNYAEQFF.

Comment on this clone: These gene names are mouse names. With the read ending 4 residues before the CDR3 end, the germline J gene is used to fill in that end. Other DNA sequences in the same sample also yield this CDR3. The chain carries TRBV17 and TRBJ2-2, with TRBD2 matching over 7 bases. V lost 4 bases, J lost 0 bases, and 2 bases stayed unmatched. This CDR3 has 15 residues. The V gene's germline CDR1 is MNHDT and CDR2 YYDKIL. Incomplete CDR3 DNA: TGTGCTAGCAGTACAGGGACTGCAAACACCGGG. It codes for CASSTGTANTG. The entire CDR3 is CASSTGTANTGQLYF.

Only a few counts were recorded for this clone. Mouse gene names apply. The CDR3 is cut off 4 residues early in the read; its end comes from the germline J gene. This rearrangement joins TRBV19 to TRBJ2-3; no reliable D call. The germline CDR1 and CDR2 sequences are FNHDT and SITEND (reference sequence). CDR3 length: 15 residues. V was cut by 2 bases and J by 0 bases, with 10 bases left in between. Partial CDR3 DNA: TGTGCCAGCAGTATCAAGTCAACTAGTGCAGAA. It specifies CASSIKSTSAE. The whole CDR3 reads CASSIKSTSAETLYF.

As for this clone: The gene names here belong to mouse. Read sequence stops 4 residues before the CDR3 end, and the germline J gene provides the missing end. This sequence joins TRBV19 and TRBJ2-2, with a possible D match to TRBD2 (6 bases). Germline CDR1 and CDR2: FNHDT and SITEND (reference sequence). The CDR3 is 13 amino acids. Trimming shortened V by 4 bases and J by 6 bases, and 10 bases separated the two germline ends. Here the CDR3 reads CASSGGTAGQLYF. CDR3 DNA, as far as it was read: TGTGCCAGCAGTGGGGGGACCGCCGGG.

For this clone: This may stem from a read error, because a much larger clone lies one nucleotide away. The germline and genes are mouse ones. Coverage ceases 4 residues before the CDR3 finishes, and the germline J gene fills in the end. V usage is TRBV13-3 and J usage is TRBJ2-7; 7 nucleotides line up with TRBD2. The CDR3 sequence is 12 residues long. The germline V gene encodes CDR1 NNHDY and CDR2 SYVADS. The CDR3 bases that were read are TGTGCCAGCAGTGGCTGGGGGTAT. It is translated as CASSGWGY. The full CDR3 sequence reads CASSGWGYEQYF.

Comment on this clone: Mouse germline and gene names are used. The read falls 4 residues short of the CDR3 end, and the missing part is taken from the germline J gene. This CDR3 is also generated by other DNA sequences in the sample. The chain is built from TRBV13-1 and TRBJ2-7; D gene unclear. The germline gives CDR1 NSHNY, CDR2 SYGAGN. This CDR3 is built from 11 residues. The covered CDR3 bases are TGTGCCAGCAGTGACAATTAT. Translation gives CASSDNY. The complete CDR3 reads CASSDNYEQYF.

This clone was detected only a few times. Gene names refer to mouse genes. Read sequence stops 3 residues before the CDR3 end, and the germline J gene provides the missing end. The chain uses TRBV14 and TRBJ1-3, with 9 bases aligning to TRBD1. V shed 5 bases, J shed 2 bases, and the junction held 2 bases outside the gene matches. CDR3 length: 14 residues. Germline assignment: CDR1 SGHDT and CDR2 FRDEAV. The DNA read from the CDR3 is TGTGCCAGCAGCCGACAGGGGGCTGGAAATACG. Translated, it gives CASSRQGAGNT. The whole CDR3 sequence reads CASSRQGAGNTLYF. Full variable domain (remainder filled in from reference TRBV14 and TRBJ1-3): EAGVTQSPRYAVLQEGQAVSFWCDPISGHDTLYWYQQPRDQGPQLLVYFRDEAVIDNSQLPSDRFSAVRPKGTNSTLKIQSAKQGDTATYLCASSRQGAGNTLYFGEGSRLIVV.

This clone was seen only a few times. The listed genes are named as in mouse. The DNA ends 4 residues before the CDR3 does, and the rest of the CDR3 is filled in from the germline J gene. The identical CDR3 is also encoded by other nucleotide sequences in the sample. The chain carries TRBV1 and TRBJ1-2, with D tentatively TRBD1 (5 bases). The CDR3 consists of 14 residues. Trimming removed 0 bases from V and 3 bases from J, with 8 bases in between. CDR1 is NSQYPW and CDR2 is LRSPGD in the germline V gene (reference sequence). The CDR3 region is CTCSADLGDSDYTF. Incomplete CDR3 DNA: TGCACCTGCAGTGCAGATTTGGGGGACTCC.

The table lists this clone with a few counts. Genes here carry mouse names. The CDR3 end falls 4 residues outside the read, so it is completed with the germline J gene. The same CDR3 can be traced to other DNA sequences in this sample. V gene TRBV19 combines with J gene TRBJ2-5; 8 bases fit TRBD2. The CDR3 loop spans 15 amino acids. The junction had 2 bases not matched to a gene; V was cut back by 1 base and J by 1 base. Per germline, CDR1 FNHDT and CDR2 SITEND (reference sequence). CDR3 sequence reads: CASSILGGDQDTQYF. Partial CDR3 DNA: TGTGCCAGCAGTATACTGGGGGGTGACCAAGAC.

This clone was counted ten times or more. Gene names refer to mouse genes. The DNA ends 4 residues before the CDR3 does, and the rest of the CDR3 is filled in from the germline J gene. This chain links TRBV17 with TRBJ2-5; 7 bases match TRBD1. V shed 6 bases and J 3 bases; nucleotides not matched to a gene: 6. Germline-derived CDR1 and CDR2 are MNHDT and YYDKIL. This CDR3 is 14 amino acids long. The sequenced part of the CDR3 DNA is TGTGCTAGCAGCCCCGGGACAGCTCAAGAC. Amino acid sequence: CASSPGTAQD. The full CDR3 reads CASSPGTAQDTQYF.

Worth noting for this clone: Mouse gene names apply. The read halts 4 residues ahead of the CDR3 end, with the missing end drawn from the germline J gene. This same CDR3 is encoded by further DNA sequences in the sample. The J gene is TRBJ2-5, the V gene TRBV13-3, with D perhaps TRBD2 (6 bases). This CDR3 spans 13 amino acids. Between the trimmed V and J ends, which lost 2 bases and 2 bases, there was a span of 6 bases. CDR1 is NNHDY and CDR2 is SYVADS in the germline V gene. The CDR3 is CASSETGQDTQYF. The sequenced CDR3 bases are TGTGCCAGCAGTGAGACTGGCCAAGAC.

There are a few counts of this clone. Gene names are the mouse ones. The DNA ends 4 residues before the CDR3 does, and the rest of the CDR3 is filled in from the germline J gene. The J gene is TRBJ2-4, the V gene TRBV13-1, with 9 bases fitting TRBD1. The germline V gene has CDR1 NSHNY and CDR2 SYGAGN. The length of the CDR3 is 12 residues. The sequenced CDR3 bases are TGTGCCAGCGGGACAGGGAGCAAC. Translating gives CASGTGSN. The full CDR3 protein is CASGTGSNTLYF.

This clone was seen more than once but under ten times. Mouse names are used for the genes. The read comes to an end 4 residues before the CDR3 does, leaving the germline J gene to fill in the end. The J gene is TRBJ2-7, the V gene TRBV19; 9 nucleotides match TRBD2. Germline CDR1 and CDR2: FNHDT and SITEND (reference sequence). This CDR3 has 15 residues. Germline trimming cut 3 bases from V and 0 bases from J; bases unmatched to any gene: 4. The CDR3 bases that were read are TGTGCCAGCAGTACCGACTGGGGGAGCTCCTAT. Translated: CASSTDWGSSY. In full, the CDR3 is CASSTDWGSSYEQYF. Combining the CDR3 with reference TRBV19 and TRBJ2-7 gives the whole variable domain GGIITQTPKFLIGQEGQKLTLKCQQNFNHDTMYWYRQDSGKGLRLIYYSITENDLQKGDLSEGYDASREKKSSFSLTVTSAQKNEMAVFLCASSTDWGSSYEQYFGPGTRLTVL.

This clone appeared a few times. The germline and genes are mouse ones. The read terminates 4 residues ahead of where the CDR3 ends, so the germline J gene completes it. J is TRBJ2-2 and V is TRBV13-1; 8 bases are a match to TRBD1. V dropped 6 bases and J dropped 2; count of bases not matched to a gene: 6. CDR1 and CDR2 (germline): NSHNY, SYGAGN. The CDR3 contains 15 residues. The covered CDR3 bases are TGTGCCAGCACCGACAGGGGAGGGAACACCGGG. Protein: CASTDRGGNTG. In full, the CDR3 is CASTDRGGNTGQLYF.

Concerning this clone itself: Gene names and germline match the mouse. Sequencing ends 4 residues short of the CDR3 end; the germline J gene provides the rest. The rearrangement joins TRBV13-1 to TRBJ1-1; D not resolved. The V gene's germline CDR1 is NSHNY and CDR2 SYGAGN. This CDR3 region has 12 residues. The CDR3 sequence: CASSERQTEVFF. CDR3 DNA, as far as it was read: TGTGCCAGCAGTGAGAGACAAACA.

This clone occurred a few times. Gene and germline names: mouse. The missing CDR3 end, 4 residues past where the read stops, is filled in from the germline J gene. This CDR3 is also generated by other DNA sequences in the sample. The V and J genes are TRBV5 and TRBJ2-1; 8 positions match TRBD2. The CDR3 is 14 residues long. Trimming at V came to 4 bases and at J to 3 bases, leaving 2 bases not matched to a gene. Per germline, CDR1 LGHNA and CDR2 YNLKQL (reference sequence). The sequenced part of the CDR3 DNA is TGTGCCAGCAGCCCACTGGGGGCCTATGCT. It encodes CASSPLGAYA. The complete CDR3 sequence is CASSPLGAYAEQFF.

On this clone itself: Gene names and germline match the mouse. The sequenced part of the CDR3 DNA is TGTGCCAGCAGCCAAGAGTTGGACTGGGGGGAT. Protein sequence: CASSQELDWGD. The whole CDR3 protein is CASSQELDWGDEQYF. This chain joins TRBV5 and TRBJ2-7, with TRBD2 identical over 11 bases. The read halts 4 residues ahead of the CDR3 end, with the missing end drawn from the germline J gene. The CDR3 is made up of 15 amino acids. The germline V gene encodes CDR1 LGHNA and CDR2 YNLKQL (reference sequence).

This clone was counted only a few times. The genes and germline here are from mouse. The CDR3 is cut off 4 residues early in the read; its end comes from the germline J gene. The gene calls are TRBV19 and TRBJ2-1; D is undetermined. The CDR3 contains 14 residues. V lost 2 bases to trimming and J lost 2 bases, with 8 bases between them. Per the germline V gene, CDR1 is FNHDT and CDR2 is SITEND (reference sequence). The CDR3 protein is CASSIRPDYAEQFF. The CDR3 DNA, read in part, is TGTGCCAGCAGTATTCGTCCAGACTATGCT. Variable domain in full (rest from reference TRBV19 and TRBJ2-1): GGIITQTPKFLIGQEGQKLTLKCQQNFNHDTMYWYRQDSGKGLRLIYYSITENDLQKGDLSEGYDASREKKSSFSLTVTSAQKNEMAVFLCASSIRPDYAEQFFGPGTRLTVL.

A remark on this clone: Genes and germline come from the mouse. Read data end 4 residues before the CDR3 end; the end is taken from the germline J gene. The V gene is TRBV5, the J gene TRBJ2-1; possibly TRBD2 for D (7 bases). Trimming cost V 6 bases and J 5 bases, with 14 bases left between them. The CDR3 extends over 14 amino acids. Germline V CDR1 and CDR2: LGHNA, YNLKQL (reference sequence). Partial CDR3 DNA: TGTGCCAGCAGTCCCCGAGGGGGGCATGCT. It encodes CASSPRGGHA. Given in full, the CDR3 is CASSPRGGHAEQFF.

The table lists this clone with a few counts. Germline and genes here are mouse. The read finishes 4 residues shy of the CDR3 end, and the germline J gene is used to complete it. V usage is TRBV19 and J usage is TRBJ2-5; 10 bases map to TRBD1. Germline V CDR1 and CDR2: FNHDT, SITEND (reference sequence). This CDR3 spans 15 amino acids. Trimming removed 4 bases from V and 3 bases from J; junction bases left unmatched: 5. The CDR3 DNA, read in part, is TGTGCCAGCAGTGCCGGGACAGGGGTGCAAGAC. Translated: CASSAGTGVQD. The whole CDR3 sequence reads CASSAGTGVQDTQYF.

This clone was found a few times. All gene names here are mouse names. Sequencing ends 4 residues short of the CDR3 end; the germline J gene provides the rest. This chain connects TRBV13-1 to TRBJ1-1, with 7 bases aligning to TRBD1. Germline trimming cut 3 bases from V and 0 bases from J; bases unmatched to any gene: 2. Germline assignment: CDR1 NSHNY and CDR2 SYGAGN. The CDR3 sequence is 14 residues long. The covered CDR3 bases are TGTGCCAGCAGTGTGGGACAGAAGAACACA. Translation gives CASSVGQKNT. The whole CDR3 region reads CASSVGQKNTEVFF.

This clone was picked up a small number of times. Genes here carry mouse names. Sequencing ends 4 residues short of the CDR3 end; the germline J gene provides the rest. The chain employs TRBV1 and TRBJ2-3; tentative D call: TRBD2 (6 bases). Germline values: CDR1 NSQYPW, CDR2 LRSPGD (reference sequence). CDR3 size: 17 residues. V dropped 0 bases and J dropped 0 bases, with 13 bases sitting between them. CDR3 bases read: TGCACCTGCAGTGCAGATAGTGGGTGGGGGAGTGCAGAA. It yields the protein CTCSADSGWGSAE. Given in full, the CDR3 is CTCSADSGWGSAETLYF.

Of note for this clone: Gene names and germline refer to mouse. The read gets to within 4 residues of the CDR3 end, and the germline J gene fills in the rest. This sample includes further DNA sequences coding for the same CDR3. The rearrangement uses TRBV5 and TRBJ2-7, with 8 bases that match TRBD2. The CDR3 sequence is 14 residues long. V was clipped by 1 base and J by 3 bases; unmatched bases: 2. Germline V lookup: CDR1 LGHNA, CDR2 YNLKQL (reference sequence). The CDR3 spells CASSQGTGGYEQYF. CDR3 DNA, as far as it was read: TGTGCCAGCAGCCAAGGAACTGGGGGCTAT.

As concerns this clone: Mouse names are used for the genes. The read ends 4 residues early relative to the CDR3; the germline J gene fills the gap. This chain connects TRBV13-3 to TRBJ2-2; the match to TRBD1 covers 10 bases. The ends lost 5 bases at V and 3 bases at J; junction bases unmatched: 7. Germline-derived CDR1 and CDR2 are NNHDY and SYVADS. This CDR3 contains 16 residues. CDR3 in amino acids: CASSVTGGADTGQLYF. The CDR3 bases that were read are TGTGCCAGCAGCGTGACAGGGGGCGCAGACACCGGG.

As regards this clone: Gene names refer to mouse genes. Coverage ceases 4 residues before the CDR3 finishes, and the germline J gene fills in the end. V usage is TRBV19 and J usage is TRBJ2-5; the D gene is possibly TRBD1 (6 bases). The germline CDR1 and CDR2 sequences are FNHDT and SITEND (reference sequence). This CDR3 region has 15 residues. Trimming took 3 bases from V and 2 from J, leaving 13 bases between them. The CDR3 loop is CASSTTGTTQDTQYF. The CDR3 bases that were read are TGTGCCAGCAGTACCACCGGGACAACCCAAGAC.